The source of this T cell receptor (beta chain) is a study of post-analysis software for immune sequencing data. Regarding the study as a whole: Patients used roughly five TRBV segments, including TRBV5-6, TRBV5-1 and TRBV20-1, more often than controls.

V shed 5 bases and J shed 2 bases, with 20 bases lying between them. Germline V gene sequence: CDR1 DFQATT, CDR2 SNEGSKA (reference sequence). The CDR3 has 16 residues. In the case of this clonotype: As yet, its antigen is unknown.

Libraries were made from TCR beta cDNA, and they carried unique molecular identifiers. TCRdb re-called the PCR reads with MiXCR, one entry per CDR3 protein. Among some 800,000 distinct CDR3 sequences, just over 45% were seen once, and the ten largest hold just under 5%. The clonotype comes from a girl aged 5 to 17 with multiple sclerosis. Sequencing used blood. The V call is TRBV20-1, the J call TRBJ2-3, with a possible D match to TRBD2 (7 bases). The CDR3 loop reads CSALGGTWGFTDTQYF. The DNA for the CDR3 is TGCAGTGCTTTGGGGGGGACATGGGGTTTCACAGATACGCAGTATTTT.